The next 25 T cell receptor beta chains were all read from a single sample in a study of shared clonotypes between healthy human individuals. Repertoires were generated with immunoSEQ multiplex PCR, while TCRdb's copy carries only in-frame clones and drops some. The sample has around 990,000 clones, approximately 80% seen once; the top ten hold 0.85% to 1%. The specimen was memory CD4+ T cells from PBMCs. Subset: CD45RA-negative fraction. These receptors were obtained from a man aged 18 to 30 in good health. Some clones in this sample may be carry-over from other donors' samples.

The rearrangement links TRBV6-5 to TRBJ1-1, with TRBD1 identical over 7 bases. With 6 bases clipped from V and 3 bases from J, the junction kept 7 bases outside the gene matches. There are 14 residues in the CDR3. Germline-derived CDR1 and CDR2 are MNHEY and SVGAGI. CDR3 loop: CASRTDRAHTEAFF. The CDR3 DNA sequence: TGTGCCAGCAGAACTGACAGGGCACACACTGAAGCTTTCTTT.

V and J are TRBV28 and TRBJ2-3, with D possibly matching TRBD1 (7 bases). This CDR3 region has 21 residues. The germline V and J ends were trimmed by 10 bases and 0 bases, with 35 bases remaining between them. CDR1 MDHEN and CDR2 SYDVKM come from the germline V gene. The DNA of the CDR3 is TGTGCCACCCAGACAGGGCCTAGCGCGAGACCACGTACGACTAGCACAGATACGCAGTATTTT. This encodes CATQTGPSARPRTTSTDTQYF. The whole variable domain, remainder taken from reference TRBV28 and TRBJ2-3, is DVKVTQSSRYLVKRTGEKVFLECVQDMDHENMFWYRQDPGLGLRLIYFSYDVKMKEKGDIPEGYSVSREKKERFSLILESASTNQTSMYLCATQTGPSARPRTTSTDTQYFGPGTRLTVL.

The chain couples TRBV4-1 to TRBJ1-3; 10 bases map to TRBD1. The junction had 7 bases not matched to a gene; V was cut back by 4 bases and J by 7 bases. This CDR3 has 15 amino acids. CDR1 is MGHRA, CDR2 YSYEKL, per germline. The DNA of the CDR3 is TGCGCCAGCAGCCCAACCGGGACAGGGGCGAACACCATATATTTT. It specifies CASSPTGTGANTIYF.

The table lists this clone with a count of one. The chain carries TRBV10-3 and TRBJ2-1; possible D gene TRBD2, 6 bases. Per the germline V gene, CDR1 is ENHRY and CDR2 is SYGVKD. Trimming cost V 6 bases and J 5 bases, with 17 bases left between them. The CDR3 extends over 15 amino acids. CDR3 amino acids: CAIRPAGPPHNEQFF. Here the CDR3 DNA reads TGTGCCATCAGACCAGCGGGCCCCCCACACAATGAGCAGTTCTTC.

This chain uses TRBV29-1 with TRBJ2-3; a possible D gene is TRBD2 (5 bases). The V end was cut by 0 bases, the J end by 4 bases, with 17 bases between. The germline V gene has CDR1 SQVTM and CDR2 ANQGSEA. The CDR3 spans 16 residues. The CDR3 here is CSVEDLSGPSADTQYF. The CDR3 DNA sequence: TGCAGCGTTGAAGATCTGAGCGGCCCATCGGCAGATACGCAGTATTTT.

Concerning this clone: Because the CDR3 is missing its conserved closing phenylalanine or tryptophan, this is likely a read error. The limits of the CDR3 on the DNA are not certain, so only TCRdb's listed CDR3 is given. The CDR3 loop reads CASSTHRSSV. The chain couples TRBV11-2 to TRBJ1-5; TRBD1, the D gene given by the table, was not confirmed from the DNA. The CDR3 is 10 amino acids in total, end residues counted. CDR1 and CDR2 (germline): SGHAT, FQNNGV.

This clone was seen at least ten times. Other DNA variants within this sample encode the same CDR3. The V gene is TRBV18, the J gene TRBJ1-5, with a tentative D call TRBD1 (5 bases). Trimming stripped 0 bases from V and 4 bases from J, with 7 bases between. The CDR3 length is 14 residues. Germline V CDR1 and CDR2: KGHSH, LQKENI. The CDR3 DNA sequence: TGTGCCAGCTCACCACCGGGGGGGAATCAGCCCCAGCATTTT. Protein sequence: CASSPPGGNQPQHF. Using reference TRBV18 and TRBJ1-5 for the parts outside the CDR3, the full variable domain is NAGVMQNPRHLVRRRGQEARLRCSPMKGHSHVYWYRQLPEEGLKFMVYLQKENIIDESGMPKERFSAEFPKEGPSILRIQQVVRGDSAAYFCASSPPGGNQPQHFGDGTRLSIL.

The chain recombines TRBV21-1 with TRBJ2-3. TRBV21-1 is shown as a pseudogene. The CDR3 has 16 amino acids. The CDR3: CASSPRAGSSTDTQYF. The CDR3 bases are TGTGCCAGCTCCCCCCGGGCCGGCTCTAGCACAGATACGCAGTATTTT.

J is TRBJ1-4 and V is TRBV7-3, with a possible D match to TRBD1 (5 bases). Trimming pared 5 bases from V and 7 bases from J, leaving 11 bases between. CDR1 is SGHTA and CDR2 is FQGTGA in the germline V gene. CDR3 length: 13 amino acids. CDR3 amino acids: CASSPGAGEKLFF. The CDR3 coding sequence is TGTGCCAGCAGCCCCGGGGCAGGTGAAAAACTGTTTTTT.

This sequence joins TRBV27 and TRBJ2-7; 8 bases line up with TRBD1. Germline lookup yields CDR1 MNHEY and CDR2 SMNVEV (reference sequence). The CDR3 runs to 14 residues. Unmatched junction bases numbered 7, after V lost 3 bases and J lost 6 bases. In DNA, the CDR3 is TGTGCCAGCAGTTTCCAGCAGGGGGCTCGCGAGCAGTACTTC. Amino acid sequence: CASSFQQGAREQYF.

This clone appeared many times. Other DNA sequences of this sample code for an identical CDR3. The V and J genes are TRBV19 and TRBJ2-1; 7 positions match TRBD1. This CDR3 contains 13 residues. CDR1 and CDR2 (germline): LNHDA, SQIVND (reference sequence). The V gene end was trimmed by 6 bases and the J gene end by 4 bases; junction bases not matched to a gene: 3. As DNA, the CDR3 is TGTGCCAGTAGACAGGGGAATTACAATGAGCAGTTCTTC. This encodes CASRQGNYNEQFF.

The V call is TRBV6-5, the J call TRBJ1-3; D is possibly TRBD1 (5 bases). This CDR3 region has 15 residues. Trimming removed 2 bases from V and 2 bases from J, with 10 bases in between. The germline V gene encodes CDR1 MNHEY and CDR2 SVGAGI. The CDR3 protein is CASSYGGVAGNTIYF. CDR3 nucleotides: TGTGCCAGCAGTTACGGAGGGGTCGCTGGAAACACCATATATTTT.

This chain joins TRBV20-1 and TRBJ2-5; no reliable D call. The CDR3 runs 11 residues. Germline CDR1 reads DFQATT; CDR2 reads SNEGSKA (reference sequence). V was shortened by 6 bases and J by 5 bases, with 10 bases between the two germline ends. CDR3 protein: CSATLWETQYF. The DNA for the CDR3 is TGCAGTGCGACCCTTTGGGAGACCCAGTACTTC.

The chain has TRBV28 and TRBJ2-7; D remains ambiguous. This CDR3 contains 14 residues. In germline, CDR1 is MDHEN, CDR2 SYDVKM. V lost 8 bases, J lost 2 bases, and 16 bases lay in between. The CDR3 spells CASRAPVGAYEQYF. In DNA, the CDR3 is TGTGCCAGCCGAGCCCCGGTAGGAGCCTACGAGCAGTACTTC.

This clone was counted between two and nine times. The chain recombines TRBV11-3 with TRBJ2-3, with 7 bases identical to TRBD1. Germline loops: CDR1 SGHNT, CDR2 YENEEA. The trim removed 5 bases at V and 7 bases at J, leaving 9 bases unmatched. The CDR3 sequence is 14 residues long. CDR3 loop: CASSQQGPGYTQYF. The CDR3 DNA sequence: TGTGCCAGCAGCCAACAGGGGCCTGGGTATACGCAGTATTTT.

This clone was seen only a few times. The J gene is TRBJ1-4, the V gene TRBV30; TRBD1 is a possible D gene (6 bases). The CDR3 runs to 15 residues. Germline CDR1 GTSNPN, CDR2 SVGIG (reference sequence). V was cut by 4 bases and J by 1 base, with 13 bases left in between. CDR3 amino acids: CAWNRDTRTNEKLFF. CDR3 DNA: TGTGCCTGGAATAGGGACACACGAACTAATGAAAAACTGTTTTTT.

V usage is TRBV18 and J usage is TRBJ2-3; TRBD2 agrees at 9 bases. This CDR3 comprises 17 residues. Losses at the gene ends were 0 bases for V and 2 bases for J; bases not matched to a gene: 6. Germline V lookup: CDR1 KGHSH, CDR2 LQKENI. The CDR3 loop is CASSPPSRGRATDTQYF. In nucleotides, the CDR3 is TGTGCCAGCTCACCACCGTCCCGCGGGAGGGCCACAGATACGCAGTATTTT.

CDR3 in DNA: TGTGCCAGCAGCTTAGCAGGCGGGGGAACCCAGTACTTC. Encoded protein: CASSLAGGGTQYF. The chain recombines TRBV7-9 with TRBJ2-5; 7 nucleotides agree with TRBD2. V gave up 0 bases and J gave up 8 bases; unmatched junction bases: 3. In germline, CDR1 is SEHNR, CDR2 FQNEAQ (reference sequence). The length of the CDR3 is 13 residues.

J is TRBJ2-7 and V is TRBV7-2; TRBD2 matches 7 bases. Germline V gene lookup returns CDR1 SGHTA and CDR2 FQGNSA. Trimming cost V 5 bases and J 7 bases; bases outside gene matches: 17. CDR3 length equals 16 residues. Here the CDR3 DNA reads TGTGCCAGCAGCCCACCAGGGAGGGGCGTTCCCCCAGAGCAGTACTTC. The encoded protein is CASSPPGRGVPPEQYF. Combining the CDR3 with reference TRBV7-2 and TRBJ2-7 gives the whole variable domain GAGVSQSPSNKVTEKGKDVELRCDPISGHTALYWYRQSLGQGLEFLIYFQGNSAPDKSGLPSDRFSAERTGGSVSTLTIQRTQQEDSAVYLCASSPPGRGVPPEQYFGPGTRLTVT.

V gene TRBV7-8 combines with J gene TRBJ1-5, with D uncertain. The CDR3 contains 13 residues. Germline lookup yields CDR1 SGHVS and CDR2 FQNEAQ. The V end was cut by 2 bases, the J end by 5 bases, with 7 bases between. In DNA form, the CDR3 reads TGTGCCAGCAGCTTATCTTTCGATCAGCCCCAGCATTTT. It encodes CASSLSFDQPQHF.

Notes on this clone: A far larger clone is off by one base, so a read error is likely. This chain connects TRBV4-2 to TRBJ2-1, with 8 bases lining up with TRBD2. Per the germline V gene, CDR1 is LGHNA and CDR2 is YNFKEQ. This CDR3 is 15 amino acids long. The CDR3 reads CAGSQEHGRAWIPFF. The CDR3 nucleotides are TGTGCCGGCAGCCAAGAACACGGGAGGGCTTGGATACCGTTCTTC.

V is TRBV5-6 and J is TRBJ2-3; TRBD2 agrees at 11 bases. The CDR3 is made up of 15 amino acids. CDR1 SGHDT and CDR2 YYEEEE come from the germline V gene. Germline trimming cut 3 bases from V and 4 bases from J; bases unmatched to any gene: 4. The CDR3 sequence is CASSSSGRSPDTQYF. The CDR3 DNA reads as TGTGCCAGCAGCTCTAGCGGGAGGAGCCCAGATACGCAGTATTTT.

The rearrangement links TRBV5-1 to TRBJ1-3; no firm D call. The V gene's germline CDR1 is SGHRS and CDR2 YFSETQ. Trimming removed 0 bases from V and 0 bases from J, with 4 bases in between. CDR3 length: 14 residues. The CDR3: CASSLASSGNTIYF. The CDR3 coding sequence is TGCGCCAGCAGCTTGGCGAGCTCTGGAAACACCATATATTTT.

The gene calls are TRBV9 and TRBJ2-7; tentatively, D is TRBD1 (5 bases). The germline V gene has CDR1 SGDLS and CDR2 YYNGEE. V was shortened by 2 bases and J by 7 bases, with 19 bases between the two germline ends. CDR3 size: 15 residues. The CDR3 is CASSVSGNKAGEQYF. The CDR3 nucleotides are TGTGCCAGCAGCGTCTCAGGGAACAAGGCTGGGGAGCAGTACTTC.

The chain is built from TRBV19 and TRBJ2-7; 7 nucleotides agree with TRBD2. CDR3 length: 15 amino acids. Trimming cost V 3 bases and J 4 bases; bases outside gene matches: 9. Germline-derived CDR1 and CDR2 are LNHDA and SQIVND (reference sequence). The CDR3 DNA is TGTGCCAGTAGTATCCTCGCGGGAGCGCCTTACGAGCAGTACTTC. Translating it yields CASSILAGAPYEQYF.